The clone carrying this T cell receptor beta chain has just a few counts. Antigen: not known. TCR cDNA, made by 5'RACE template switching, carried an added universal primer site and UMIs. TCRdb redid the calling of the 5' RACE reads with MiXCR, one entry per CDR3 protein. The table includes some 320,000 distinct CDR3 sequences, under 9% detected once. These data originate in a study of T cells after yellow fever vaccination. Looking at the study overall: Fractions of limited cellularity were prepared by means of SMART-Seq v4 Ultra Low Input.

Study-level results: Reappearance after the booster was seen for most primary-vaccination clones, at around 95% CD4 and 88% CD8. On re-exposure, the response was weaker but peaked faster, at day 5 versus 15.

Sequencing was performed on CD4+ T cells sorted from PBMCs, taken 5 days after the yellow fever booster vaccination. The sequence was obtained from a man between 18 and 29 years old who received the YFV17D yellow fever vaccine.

CDR3: CASSPIGHEQYF. The CDR3 nucleotides read TGTGCCAGCAGTCCGATAGGCCACGAGCAGTACTTC. The gene calls are TRBV12-3 or TRBV12-4 and TRBJ2-7; D is ambiguous. Between the trimmed V and J ends, which lost 5 bases and 5 bases, there was a span of 10 bases. This CDR3 is built from 12 residues.